The 30 T cell receptor beta chains reported below all come from one sample, sequenced in a study of blood T cell repertoires in COVID-19. TCRdb's table, derived via immunoSEQ multiplex PCR, lists solely in-frame clones and lacks some. The sample holds over 150,000 clones, approximately 80% seen once. The sequencing input was peripheral blood. These receptor sequences come from a woman aged 40 to 49 with COVID-19, enrolled during active disease.

V is TRBV4-1 and J is TRBJ2-2, with 7 nucleotides matching TRBD1. There are 17 residues in the CDR3. V lost 4 bases and J lost 4; bases outside the gene matches: 12. Germline V lookup: CDR1 MGHRA, CDR2 YSYEKL. The CDR3 region has the DNA TGCGCCAGCAGCCCAAGTGGGCTAGCAGGGGGCACCGGGGAGCTGTTTTTT. The encoded protein is CASSPSGLAGGTGELFF.

The rearrangement uses TRBV5-6 and TRBJ1-1; D is uncertain. Germline CDR1 reads SGHDT; CDR2 reads YYEEEE. Deletions cut 0 bases from V and 4 bases from J, with 7 bases between. The CDR3 consists of 13 residues. CDR3 protein: CASSLGSGTEAFF. The CDR3 DNA reads TGTGCCAGCAGCTTGGGGAGTGGCACTGAAGCTTTCTTT. The variable domain in full, with the rest retrieved from reference TRBV5-6 and TRBJ1-1, is DAGVTQSPTHLIKTRGQQVTLRCSPKSGHDTVSWYQQALGQGPQFIFQYYEEEERQRGNFPDRFSGHQFPNYSSELNVNALLLGDSALYLCASSLGSGTEAFFGQGTRLTVV.

This chain links TRBV7-9 with TRBJ1-4; D is undetermined. The V gene lost 3 bases and the J gene lost 10 bases, with 9 bases spanning the gap. The CDR3 covers 12 residues. The germline V gene encodes CDR1 SEHNR and CDR2 FQNEAQ (reference sequence). CDR3 residues: CASSFEARKLFF. CDR3 bases: TGTGCCAGCAGCTTTGAGGCTAGAAAACTGTTTTTT.

This clone was counted only a few times. CDR3 in amino acids: CASSDRTANQPQHF. The CDR3, as DNA: TGTGCCAGCAGTGACCGGACAGCGAATCAGCCCCAGCATTTT. This sequence joins TRBV6-1 and TRBJ1-5, with D possibly TRBD1 on 6 matching bases. Germline V gene lookup returns CDR1 MNHNS and CDR2 SASEGT. The CDR3 sequence is 14 residues long. V lost 3 bases and J 4 bases, leaving 10 bases between the germline ends.

The genes are TRBV5-6 and TRBJ1-4; 9 nucleotides line up with TRBD1. After removal of 0 bases from V and 8 bases from J, the junction contained 11 bases not matched to a gene. This CDR3 comprises 17 residues. Germline-derived CDR1 and CDR2 are SGHDT and YYEEEE. The CDR3: CASSLVSGTGNREKLFF. DNA of the CDR3: TGTGCCAGCAGCTTGGTTTCCGGGACAGGGAATCGAGAAAAACTGTTTTTT.

The chain has TRBV18 and TRBJ1-5; the D gene is possibly TRBD1 (6 bases). With 3 bases removed from V and 5 bases from J, the gap between germline ends came to 17 bases. Germline CDR1 reads KGHSH; CDR2 reads LQKENI. This CDR3 contains 16 residues. CDR3: CASSPRGGPLDQPQHF. The CDR3 DNA is TGTGCCAGCTCACCGCGCGGGGGGCCCCTGGATCAGCCCCAGCATTTT.

J is TRBJ2-7 and V is TRBV30; perhaps TRBD1 as D (6 bases). This CDR3 contains 16 residues. V shed 1 base and J shed 2 bases, with 18 bases lying between them. Germline V lookup: CDR1 GTSNPN, CDR2 SVGIG (reference sequence). This chain's CDR3 is CAWSGEWTVETYEQYF. The CDR3 DNA follows: TGTGCCTGGAGTGGAGAGTGGACAGTGGAGACCTACGAGCAGTACTTC.

The V gene is TRBV19, the J gene TRBJ1-5; TRBD1 aligns across 7 bases. With V trimmed by 3 bases and J by 9 bases, 5 bases remained unmatched. The germline gives CDR1 LNHDA, CDR2 SQIVND (reference sequence). The CDR3 spans 13 residues. CDR3 protein: CASSIQGEGPQHF. The CDR3 DNA reads as TGTGCCAGTAGTATCCAGGGGGAAGGGCCCCAGCATTTT.

V usage is TRBV10-1 and J usage is TRBJ1-5, with a possible D match to TRBD1 (6 bases). The CDR3 has 13 amino acids. CDR1 is WNHNN, CDR2 SYGVQD, per germline (reference sequence). The germline V and J ends were trimmed by 7 bases and 4 bases, with 11 bases remaining between them. The CDR3 loop reads CASNGQNNQPQHF. The CDR3 DNA follows: TGCGCCAGCAACGGACAGAATAATCAGCCCCAGCATTTT.

The genes are TRBV19 and TRBJ1-5; unclear D gene. The CDR3 length is 18 residues. Germline-derived CDR1 and CDR2 are LNHDA and SQIVND (reference sequence). V lost 6 bases and J 0 bases, leaving 21 bases between the germline ends. CDR3 nucleotide sequence: TGTGCCAGTAGCACCCGATCCTTGACTGGTTATAGCAATCAGCCCCAGCATTTT. This encodes CASSTRSLTGYSNQPQHF.

The J gene is TRBJ2-7, the V gene TRBV9; possibly TRBD2 for D (5 bases). With 0 bases removed from V and 5 bases from J, the gap between germline ends came to 9 bases. Germline V gene lookup returns CDR1 SGDLS and CDR2 YYNGEE. CDR3 length: 13 amino acids. CDR3 in amino acids: CASSVGLAHEQYF. The CDR3, as DNA: TGTGCCAGCAGCGTAGGGCTAGCTCACGAGCAGTACTTC.

This clone was seen a few times. The rearrangement joins TRBV6-1 to TRBJ1-5, with 10 positions matching TRBD1. J lost 5 bases, V lost 0 bases, and 4 bases had no gene match. This CDR3 spans 16 amino acids. Germline V lookup: CDR1 MNHNS, CDR2 SASEGT. The CDR3 nucleotides read TGTGCCAGCAGTGAAGCGCTGGGACAGGGGTATCAGCCCCAGCATTTT. Amino acid sequence: CASSEALGQGYQPQHF.

The V and J genes are TRBV27 and TRBJ1-6; 8 bases line up with TRBD1. This CDR3 region has 14 residues. CDR1 is MNHEY and CDR2 is SMNVEV in the germline V gene (reference sequence). Trimming removed 8 bases from V and 6 bases from J; junction bases left unmatched: 6. In nucleotides, the CDR3 is TGTGCCAGCGGGTTGACAGGGGTTAATTCACCCCTCCACTTT. Protein product: CASGLTGVNSPLHF.

This rearrangement joins TRBV10-3 to TRBJ2-5, with TRBD2 as a possible D gene (6 bases). V was clipped by 10 bases and J by 2 bases, with 14 bases between them. Germline-derived CDR1 and CDR2 are ENHRY and SYGVKD. CDR3 length equals 13 residues. For the CDR3, the DNA is TGTGCCACTGCCGGGACTGGTCAAGAGACCCAGTACTTC. Its protein product is CATAGTGQETQYF.

The CDR3 DNA is TGTGCCAGCAGTGACTCAGGGGCTGGGGCCAACGTCCTGACTTTC. This encodes CASSDSGAGANVLTF. The V call is TRBV6-4, the J call TRBJ2-6; weak D call: TRBD1 (5 bases). Looked up from germline, CDR1 is MRHNA and CDR2 is SNTAGT. V shed 0 bases and J shed 2 bases, with 5 bases lying between them. This CDR3 contains 15 residues.

In DNA form, the CDR3 reads TGTGCCAGCAGCCAAGCCATGGGGGGGAGGAGTGAAGCTTTCTTT. This codes for CASSQAMGGRSEAFF. The chain combines TRBV3-1 (or the pseudogene TRBV3-2) with TRBJ1-1, with a possible D match to TRBD1 (5 bases). V was pared by 1 base and J by 7 bases, with 16 bases between. CDR3 length: 15 amino acids. CDR1 LGHDT and CDR2 YNNKEL come from the germline V gene (reference sequence).

The chain uses TRBV6-5 and TRBJ2-6; a possible D gene is TRBD1 (5 bases). The CDR3 has 15 amino acids. V lost 6 bases to trimming and J lost 3 bases, with 12 bases between them. Germline loops: CDR1 MNHEY, CDR2 SVGAGI. The CDR3 DNA is TGTGCCAGCAGGAGTAGGGGCGGTGGGGCCAACGTCCTGACTTTC. It is translated as CASRSRGGGANVLTF.

This sequence joins TRBV5-1 and TRBJ1-6, with D uncertain. Trimming cost V 1 base and J 9 bases, with 8 bases left between them. Germline V CDR1 and CDR2: SGHRS, YFSETQ. The CDR3 loop spans 13 amino acids. The CDR3 protein is CASSLREGSPLHF. As DNA, the CDR3 is TGCGCCAGCAGCTTGAGGGAGGGTTCACCCCTCCACTTT.

This clone was detected a few times. J is TRBJ2-7 and V is TRBV4-2, with D maybe TRBD2 (5 bases). The CDR3 covers 12 residues. Germline V gene lookup returns CDR1 LGHNA and CDR2 YNFKEQ. The V gene lost 3 bases and the J gene lost 7 bases, with 10 bases spanning the gap. The CDR3 nucleotides read TGTGCCAGCAGCCAGTCGTCGGGGGAGCAGTACTTC. Translation: CASSQSSGEQYF.

This clone was observed once. The chain is built from TRBV6-1 and TRBJ1-1; D is unresolved. V was cut by 0 bases and J by 11 bases, with 13 bases left in between. The CDR3 totals 13 residues. CDR1 is MNHNS and CDR2 is SASEGT in the germline V gene. CDR3: CASSEALPGRAFF. CDR3 sequence (DNA): TGTGCCAGCAGTGAAGCGCTTCCAGGAAGGGCTTTCTTT.

CDR3 in DNA: TGTGCCAGCAGTTACCCCCCGGGACAGGGAAACACCATATATTTT. Translation: CASSYPPGQGNTIYF. V gene TRBV6-6 combines with J gene TRBJ1-3, with TRBD1 identical over 7 bases. The trim removed 2 bases at V and 4 bases at J, leaving 5 bases unmatched. The CDR3 is made up of 15 amino acids. From germline, CDR1 is MNHNY and CDR2 SVGAGI (reference sequence).

CDR3 DNA sequence: TGTGCCAGCAGCCAAGATCGGGGCGGGGGCACAGATACGCAGTATTTT. It is translated as CASSQDRGGGTDTQYF. The rearrangement uses TRBV4-2 and TRBJ2-3, with D maybe TRBD2 (6 bases). Germline values: CDR1 LGHNA, CDR2 YNFKEQ. The CDR3 totals 16 residues. Trimming pared 0 bases from V and 1 base from J, leaving 11 bases between.

The chain employs TRBV7-2 and TRBJ2-1; maybe TRBD2 (5 bases). Germline assignment: CDR1 SGHTA and CDR2 FQGNSA. V lost 11 bases, J lost 0 bases, and 14 bases lay in between. The CDR3 is 14 residues long. CDR3 protein: CAAEGESSYNEQFF. The CDR3 DNA is TGTGCCGCCGAGGGAGAAAGCTCCTACAATGAGCAGTTCTTC.

The V call is TRBV29-1, the J call TRBJ1-2, with a possible D match to TRBD1 (6 bases). Trimming removed 6 bases from V and 6 bases from J, with 14 bases in between. The length of the CDR3 is 12 residues. CDR1 is SQVTM and CDR2 is ANQGSEA in the germline V gene. The CDR3 coding sequence is TGCAGCGTCCGGGGGGGGCGAGATGGCTACACCTTC. It codes for CSVRGGRDGYTF.

The chain is built from TRBV7-9 and TRBJ1-5, with D possibly being TRBD1 (5 bases). The CDR3 has 15 amino acids. Trimming stripped 4 bases from V and 0 bases from J, with 10 bases between. The germline gives CDR1 SEHNR, CDR2 FQNEAQ (reference sequence). CDR3 amino acids: CASSSGLRSNQPQHF. DNA for the CDR3: TGTGCCAGCAGCTCGGGACTCCGTAGCAATCAGCCCCAGCATTTT.

A single count supports this clone. The chain uses TRBV5-1 and TRBJ2-3; maybe TRBD2 (5 bases). The germline V gene encodes CDR1 SGHRS and CDR2 YFSETQ. This CDR3 is built from 17 residues. The V and J ends lost 4 bases and 0 bases respectively, with 18 bases between them. The CDR3: CASSRTVRGSSTDTQYF. The CDR3 bases are TGCGCCAGCAGCCGGACGGTCCGGGGTTCTAGCACAGATACGCAGTATTTT.

The chain employs TRBV6-6 and TRBJ2-3; TRBD2 matches at 13 bases. Germline V CDR1 and CDR2: MNHNY, SVGAGI (reference sequence). V lost 5 bases, J lost 6 bases, and 11 bases stayed unmatched. The length of the CDR3 is 17 residues. CDR3 protein: CASSQTPGLAGTDTQYF. The CDR3 bases are TGTGCCAGCAGTCAAACGCCGGGACTAGCGGGAACTGATACGCAGTATTTT.

The chain joins TRBV5-1 to TRBJ1-2; D is possibly TRBD1 (6 bases). V was pared by 4 bases and J by 8 bases, with 15 bases between. Germline V gene sequence: CDR1 SGHRS, CDR2 YFSETQ. The CDR3 spans 13 residues. The CDR3 region is CASSDGTGQGYTF. The DNA for the CDR3 is TGCGCCAGCAGCGATGGGACCGGACAGGGCTACACCTTC. The entire variable domain, with the rest obtained from reference TRBV5-1 and TRBJ1-2, is as follows: KAGVTQTPRYLIKTRGQQVTLSCSPISGHRSVSWYQQTPGQGLQFLFEYFSETQRNKGNFPGRFSGRQFSNSRSEMNVSTLELGDSALYLCASSDGTGQGYTFGSGTRLTVV.

Concerning this clone: Other DNA sequences in this specimen translate into the identical CDR3. The chain couples TRBV19 to TRBJ2-7; 8 bases map to TRBD1. In germline, CDR1 is LNHDA, CDR2 SQIVND (reference sequence). V dropped 7 bases and J dropped 3; count of bases not matched to a gene: 8. The CDR3 covers 14 residues. The CDR3 region has the DNA TGTGCCAGTACCCCCACAGGGGGTATCTACGAGCAGTACTTC. It yields the protein CASTPTGGIYEQYF.

The V gene is TRBV4-1, the J gene TRBJ1-5; TRBD1 matches 7 bases. The CDR3 spans 16 residues. Unmatched junction bases numbered 4, after V lost 0 bases and J lost 2 bases. Looked up from germline, CDR1 is MGHRA and CDR2 is YSYEKL. CDR3 sequence reads: CASSQDMDRRNQPQHF. For the CDR3, the DNA is TGCGCCAGCAGCCAAGATATGGACAGGCGCAATCAGCCCCAGCATTTT.